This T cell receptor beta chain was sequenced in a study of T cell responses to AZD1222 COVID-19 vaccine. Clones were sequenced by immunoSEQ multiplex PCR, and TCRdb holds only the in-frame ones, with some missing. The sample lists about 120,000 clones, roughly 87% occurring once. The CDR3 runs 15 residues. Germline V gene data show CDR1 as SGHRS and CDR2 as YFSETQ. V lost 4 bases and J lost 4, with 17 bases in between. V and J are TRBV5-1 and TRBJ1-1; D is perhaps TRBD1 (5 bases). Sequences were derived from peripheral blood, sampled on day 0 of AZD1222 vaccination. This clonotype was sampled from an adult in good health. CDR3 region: CASSPEAAGVTEAFF. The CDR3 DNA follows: TGCGCCAGCAGCCCCGAGGCCGCGGGGGTCACTGAAGCTTTCTTT.